This TCR beta chain was found in a study of T cells in Graves' hyperthyroidism and ophthalmopathy. The TCR beta CDR3 regions underwent amplification using RNA transcripts as the source. Carried out on the TCR CDR3, a first-round RT-PCR used the HTBI primer set. TCRdb independently ran MiXCR on the multiplex PCR reads; one entry per CDR3 protein. Here the sample spans under 400,000 distinct CDR3 sequences, 20% to 25% being singletons. Overall study findings and caveats: Ophthalmopathy and stable hyperthyroidism were separated by a 13 V-J model.

With regard to this clonotype: Its target is unknown.

The CDR3 covers 14 residues. Germline V CDR1 and CDR2: DFQATT, SNEGSKA (reference sequence). The chain uses TRBV20-1 and TRBJ1-1, with 9 bases matching TRBD1. This receptor was taken from a man in his fifties or sixties with Graves' hyperthyroidism. Sequenced sample: blood. The CDR3 reads CSAWGGQGGAEAFF. As DNA, the CDR3 is TGCAGCGCATGGGGGGGACAGGGAGGCGCTGAAGCTTTCTTT.